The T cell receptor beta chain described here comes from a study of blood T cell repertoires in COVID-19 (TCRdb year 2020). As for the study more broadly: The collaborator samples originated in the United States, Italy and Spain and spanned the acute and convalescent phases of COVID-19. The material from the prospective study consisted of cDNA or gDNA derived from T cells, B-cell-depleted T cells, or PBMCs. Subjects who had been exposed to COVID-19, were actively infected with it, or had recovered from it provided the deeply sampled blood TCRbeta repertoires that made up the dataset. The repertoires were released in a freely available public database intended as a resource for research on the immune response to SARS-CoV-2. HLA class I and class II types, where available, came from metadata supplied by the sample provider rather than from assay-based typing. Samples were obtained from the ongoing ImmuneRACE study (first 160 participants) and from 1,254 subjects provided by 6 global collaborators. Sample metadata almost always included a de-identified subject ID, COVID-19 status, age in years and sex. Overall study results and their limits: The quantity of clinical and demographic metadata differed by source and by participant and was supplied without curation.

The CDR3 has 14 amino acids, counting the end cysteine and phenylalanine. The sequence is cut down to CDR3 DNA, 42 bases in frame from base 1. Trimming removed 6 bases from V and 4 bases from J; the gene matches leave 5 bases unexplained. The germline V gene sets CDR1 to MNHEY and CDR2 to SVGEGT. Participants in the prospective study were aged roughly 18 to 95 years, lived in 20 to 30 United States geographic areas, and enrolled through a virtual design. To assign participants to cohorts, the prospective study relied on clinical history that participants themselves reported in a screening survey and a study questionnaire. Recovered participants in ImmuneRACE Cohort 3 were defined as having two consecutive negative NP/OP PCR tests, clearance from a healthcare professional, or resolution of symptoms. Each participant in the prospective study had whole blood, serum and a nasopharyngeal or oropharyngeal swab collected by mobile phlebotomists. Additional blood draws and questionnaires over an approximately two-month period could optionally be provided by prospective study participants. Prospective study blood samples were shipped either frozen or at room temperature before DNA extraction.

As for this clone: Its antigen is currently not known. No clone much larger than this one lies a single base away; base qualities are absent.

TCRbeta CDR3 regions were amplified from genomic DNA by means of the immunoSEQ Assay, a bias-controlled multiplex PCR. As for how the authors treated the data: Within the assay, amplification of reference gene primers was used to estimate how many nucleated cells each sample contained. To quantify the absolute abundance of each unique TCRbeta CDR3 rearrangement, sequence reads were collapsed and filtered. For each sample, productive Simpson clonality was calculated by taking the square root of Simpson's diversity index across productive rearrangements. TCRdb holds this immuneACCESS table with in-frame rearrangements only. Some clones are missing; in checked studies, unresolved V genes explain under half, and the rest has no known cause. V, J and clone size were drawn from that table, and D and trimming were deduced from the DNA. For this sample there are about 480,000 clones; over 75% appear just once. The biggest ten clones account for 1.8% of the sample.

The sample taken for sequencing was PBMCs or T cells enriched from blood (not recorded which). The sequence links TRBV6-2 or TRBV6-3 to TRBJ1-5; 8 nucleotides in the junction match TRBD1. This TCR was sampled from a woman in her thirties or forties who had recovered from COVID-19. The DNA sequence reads TGTGCCAGCAGCCGGACAGGGCGTAATCAGCCCCAGCATTTT. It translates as CASSRTGRNQPQHF.